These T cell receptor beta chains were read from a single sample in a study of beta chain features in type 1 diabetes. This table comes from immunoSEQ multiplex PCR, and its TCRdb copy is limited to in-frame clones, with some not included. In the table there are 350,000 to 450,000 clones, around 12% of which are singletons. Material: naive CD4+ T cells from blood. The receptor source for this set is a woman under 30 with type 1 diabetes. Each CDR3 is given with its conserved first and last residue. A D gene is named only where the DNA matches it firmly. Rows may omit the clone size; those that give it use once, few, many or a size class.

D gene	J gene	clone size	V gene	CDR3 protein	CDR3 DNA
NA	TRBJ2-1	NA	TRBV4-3	CASSQEGRFGRHEQFF	TGCGCCAGCAGCCAAGAAGGAAGGTTTGGGAGACATGAGCAGTTCTTC
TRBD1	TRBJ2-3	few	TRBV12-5	CASCVGQGHTDTQYF	TGTGCTAGTTGCGTGGGACAGGGGCACACAGATACGCAGTATTTT
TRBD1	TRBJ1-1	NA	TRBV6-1	CASSQTGGAFF	TGTGCCAGCAGCCAGACAGGGGGAGCTTTCTTT
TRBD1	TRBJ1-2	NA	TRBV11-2	CASSLGRTGGYGYGYTF	TGTGCCAGCAGCTTAGGACGGACAGGGGGATATGGCTATGGCTACACCTTC
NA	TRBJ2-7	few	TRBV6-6	CASTSGRYEQYF	TGTGCCAGCACCTCGGGGAGGTACGAGCAGTACTTC
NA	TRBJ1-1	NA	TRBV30	CCGGNTEAFF	TGTTGCGGGGGAAACACTGAAGCTTTCTTT
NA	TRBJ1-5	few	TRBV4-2	CASRKGANNQPQHF	TGTGCCAGCAGAAAAGGGGCGAACAATCAGCCCCAGCATTTT
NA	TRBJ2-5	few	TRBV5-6	CASSPQVPRYQETQYF	TGTGCCAGCAGCCCTCAGGTCCCACGGTACCAAGAGACCCAGTACTTC
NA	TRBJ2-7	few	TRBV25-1	CASSEYGGYEQYF	TGTGCCAGCAGTGAATATGGGGGGTACGAGCAGTACTTC
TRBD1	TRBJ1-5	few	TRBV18	CASSQTGTGGIGGNQPQHF	TGTGCCAGCTCACAGACCGGGACAGGGGGCATCGGTGGCAATCAGCCCCAGCATTTT
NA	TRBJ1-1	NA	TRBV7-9	CASATWRGRGTEAFF	TGTGCCAGCGCCACCTGGCGGGGGCGGGGCACTGAAGCTTTCTTT
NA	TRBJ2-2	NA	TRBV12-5	CASGLRAPGPGELFF	TGTGCTAGTGGTTTGAGAGCCCCTGGGCCCGGGGAGCTGTTTTTT
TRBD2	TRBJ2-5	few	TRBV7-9	CASSLIFREGQETQYF	TGTGCCAGCAGCTTAATTTTCCGGGAGGGTCAAGAGACCCAGTACTTC
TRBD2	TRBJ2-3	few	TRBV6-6	CASGGGTDTQYF	TGTGCCAGCGGGGGGGGCACAGATACGCAGTATTTT
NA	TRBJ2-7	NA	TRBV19	CASTLDSVGGEQYF	TGTGCCAGTACCTTGGACTCGGTCGGAGGCGAGCAGTACTTC
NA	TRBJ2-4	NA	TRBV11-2	CASRSYIGGAKNIQYF	TGTGCCAGCAGATCCTATATAGGCGGAGCCAAAAACATTCAGTACTTC
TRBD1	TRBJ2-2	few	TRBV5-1	CASSRDRNTGELFF	TGCGCCAGCAGTCGGGACAGAAACACCGGGGAGCTGTTTTTT